The 20 T cell receptor beta chains below come from one sample, sequenced in a study of early stage breast cancer tumors. TCRdb's copy holds only in-frame clones and misses some; the assay was immunoSEQ multiplex PCR. The sample includes approximately 30,000 clones, 75% to 90% seen only once; the top ten take roughly 13%. Source material: blood. The origin of the receptors is a person between 55 and 70 years old with breast cancer.

The V call is TRBV5-1, the J call TRBJ2-7; TRBD2 might be the D (6 bases). CDR3 length equals 15 residues. Looked up from germline, CDR1 is SGHRS and CDR2 is YFSETQ. V gave up 4 bases and J gave up 4 bases, with 18 bases separating them. CDR3 DNA: TGCGCCAGCAGCCCGGAGGAGGGGACGGGATACGAGCAGTACTTC. Amino acid sequence: CASSPEEGTGYEQYF.

The gene calls are TRBV4-3 and TRBJ2-2; D possibly corresponds to TRBD2 (6 bases). Germline CDR1 is LGHNA and CDR2 is YSLEER. The CDR3 is 16 amino acids. Trimming removed 1 base from V and 5 bases from J, with 14 bases in between. The CDR3 DNA follows: TGCGCCAGCAGCCAAGGGGCGATAGCGGATACCGGGGAGCTGTTTTTT. Amino acids: CASSQGAIADTGELFF.

This clone has just a few counts. The J gene is TRBJ1-5, the V gene TRBV19; the D is unclear. V was shortened by 6 bases and J by 5 bases, with 8 bases between the two germline ends. The CDR3 sequence is 12 residues long. The V gene's germline CDR1 is LNHDA and CDR2 SQIVND (reference sequence). The CDR3 region has the DNA TGTGCCAGTAGCAGGCCTGATCAGCCCCAGCATTTT. It specifies CASSRPDQPQHF.

This chain connects TRBV6-5 to TRBJ2-2; 9 bases match TRBD2. The CDR3 spans 15 residues. Germline CDR1 and CDR2: MNHEY and SVGAGI. J lost 10 bases, V lost 2 bases, and 8 bases had no gene match. CDR3 nucleotide sequence: TGTGCCAGCAGTTACGTAGTAGCGGGAGACGAGGAGCTGTTTTTT. It translates to CASSYVVAGDEELFF.

This clone was seen more than once but under ten times. This chain uses TRBV7-2 with TRBJ1-2; 9 positions match TRBD1. The junction had 8 bases not matched to a gene; V was cut back by 1 base and J by 8 bases. The germline gives CDR1 SGHTA, CDR2 FQGNSA. The CDR3 runs 15 residues. The DNA for the CDR3 is TGTGCCAGCAGCTTAGGGTCGGGACAGGGACGCGGCTACACCTTC. This codes for CASSLGSGQGRGYTF.

The V and J genes are TRBV5-4 and TRBJ2-7, with 7 bases matching TRBD1. The CDR3 contains 14 residues. The germline gives CDR1 SGHNT, CDR2 YYREEE (reference sequence). J was trimmed by 1 base and V by 2 bases; bases with no gene match: 3. CDR3 DNA: TGTGCCAGCAGCTTAGAGGGACAGTCCTACGAGCAGTACTTC. Its translation is CASSLEGQSYEQYF.

This chain links TRBV7-3 with TRBJ2-2; 13 bases map to TRBD2. Trimming removed 3 bases from V and 0 bases from J; junction bases left unmatched: 1. This CDR3 spans 17 amino acids. Germline CDR1 is SGHTA and CDR2 is FQGTGA. The CDR3 region is CASSLGLAGTNTGELFF. The CDR3 DNA is TGTGCCAGCAGCTTGGGACTAGCGGGGACGAACACCGGGGAGCTGTTTTTT.

The rearrangement uses TRBV6-5 and TRBJ1-3; D ambiguous. The CDR3 is 15 residues long. Germline CDR1 reads MNHEY; CDR2 reads SVGAGI. The V end was cut by 6 bases, the J end by 4 bases, with 16 bases between. The CDR3 coding sequence is TGTGCCAGCAGCCGTGAGTTCCGCAGGGGAAACACCATATATTTT. It specifies CASSREFRRGNTIYF.

The rearrangement joins TRBV28 to TRBJ1-5; tentative D call: TRBD1 (6 bases). The CDR3 contains 13 residues. Germline CDR1 and CDR2: MDHEN and SYDVKM. V was trimmed by 6 bases and J by 4 bases, leaving 10 bases between them. CDR3 in amino acids: CASRVQGNQPQHF. The CDR3 bases are TGTGCCAGCAGAGTACAGGGTAATCAGCCCCAGCATTTT.

The rearrangement joins TRBV7-9 to TRBJ2-3, with 7 bases lining up with TRBD2. Losses at the gene ends were 4 bases for V and 6 bases for J; bases not matched to a gene: 10. The CDR3 is made up of 15 amino acids. Germline CDR1 and CDR2: SEHNR and FQNEAQ (reference sequence). The CDR3 sequence: CASSSPGLGSDTQYF. The DNA of the CDR3 is TGTGCCAGCAGCTCCCCCGGACTAGGCAGTGATACGCAGTATTTT.

The gene calls are TRBV10-3 and TRBJ2-5; D possibly corresponds to TRBD1 (6 bases). The germline V and J ends were trimmed by 3 bases and 1 base, with 9 bases remaining between them. This CDR3 is built from 14 residues. Germline V gene lookup returns CDR1 ENHRY and CDR2 SYGVKD. The chain's CDR3 is CAISDRTAQETQYF. CDR3 DNA sequence: TGTGCCATCAGTGACCGGACAGCCCAAGAGACCCAGTACTTC.

The chain employs TRBV23-1 and TRBJ2-3; D might be TRBD2 (5 bases). TRBV23-1 is an open reading frame whose function is uncertain. The germline V and J ends were trimmed by 9 bases and 2 bases, with 15 bases remaining between them. The CDR3 covers 14 residues. This CDR3 reads CARDPGIDTDTQYF. CDR3 nucleotide sequence: TGCGCCAGAGACCCGGGAATCGACACAGATACGCAGTATTTT.

The chain joins TRBV9 to TRBJ2-7, with 7 bases fitting TRBD1. Germline V gives CDR1 SGDLS, CDR2 YYNGEE. Trimming removed 2 bases from V and 3 bases from J; junction bases left unmatched: 2. The CDR3 consists of 13 residues. CDR3 amino acids: CASSVQGDYEQYF. The CDR3 nucleotides are TGTGCCAGCAGCGTCCAGGGGGACTACGAGCAGTACTTC.

V and J are TRBV19 and TRBJ2-7, with D perhaps matching TRBD1 (6 bases). CDR3 length equals 14 residues. The V end was cut by 1 base, the J end by 3 bases, with 10 bases between. Germline V lookup: CDR1 LNHDA, CDR2 SQIVND (reference sequence). The CDR3 region is CASSIGRGGYEQYF. The CDR3, as DNA: TGTGCCAGTAGTATAGGCCGAGGGGGCTACGAGCAGTACTTC.

The genes are TRBV4-3 and TRBJ2-3, with D possibly matching TRBD1 (6 bases). Germline lookup yields CDR1 LGHNA and CDR2 YSLEER. This CDR3 comprises 15 residues. Trimming pared 0 bases from V and 6 bases from J, leaving 13 bases between. The CDR3 nucleotides read TGCGCCAGCAGCCAAGAGTTTAGTCAGGGGGATACGCAGTATTTT. Amino acids: CASSQEFSQGDTQYF.

The gene calls are TRBV9 and TRBJ2-3; 12 positions match TRBD2. V shed 0 bases, J shed 5 bases, and the junction held 4 bases outside the gene matches. The CDR3 spans 16 residues. Looked up from germline, CDR1 is SGDLS and CDR2 is YYNGEE. Written as DNA, the CDR3 is TGTGCCAGCAGCGTAGCAGGACTAGCGGGAATAGATACGCAGTATTTT. It encodes CASSVAGLAGIDTQYF.

The chain carries TRBV29-1 and TRBJ2-1; TRBD2 aligns across 10 bases. The length of the CDR3 is 14 residues. Germline CDR1 is SQVTM and CDR2 is ANQGSEA. V trimming: 5 bases; J trimming: 9 bases; junction bases outside the gene matches: 10. The CDR3 loop is CSVRPGLAPSEQFF. As DNA, the CDR3 is TGCAGCGTTAGGCCGGGACTAGCGCCGAGTGAGCAGTTCTTC.

This clone was counted once. CDR3 residues: CASSQDTFSGPFSTQYF. The CDR3 region has the DNA TGTGCCAGCAGCCAAGATACATTCAGCGGGCCTTTTAGTACGCAGTATTTT. V is TRBV14 and J is TRBJ2-3; tentatively, D is TRBD2 (6 bases). This CDR3 is 17 amino acids long. The V gene lost 0 bases and the J gene lost 8 bases, with 21 bases spanning the gap. Germline loops: CDR1 SGHDN, CDR2 FVKESK.

The rearrangement links TRBV19 to TRBJ1-1; no firm D call. The germline V and J ends were trimmed by 4 bases and 0 bases, with 18 bases remaining between them. Germline values: CDR1 LNHDA, CDR2 SQIVND (reference sequence). The CDR3 loop spans 17 amino acids. CDR3 loop: CASSTPATRHMNTEAFF. The CDR3 bases are TGTGCCAGTAGTACCCCAGCCACTCGACACATGAACACTGAAGCTTTCTTT.

The chain carries TRBV11-3 and TRBJ2-6; TRBD1 aligns across 8 bases. With 1 base clipped from V and 4 bases from J, the junction kept 6 bases outside the gene matches. The CDR3 totals 17 residues. CDR1 and CDR2 (germline): SGHNT, YENEEA. The CDR3 protein is CASSLVAQGAGANVLTF. For the CDR3, the DNA is TGTGCCAGCAGCTTAGTAGCCCAGGGGGCGGGGGCCAACGTCCTGACTTTC.